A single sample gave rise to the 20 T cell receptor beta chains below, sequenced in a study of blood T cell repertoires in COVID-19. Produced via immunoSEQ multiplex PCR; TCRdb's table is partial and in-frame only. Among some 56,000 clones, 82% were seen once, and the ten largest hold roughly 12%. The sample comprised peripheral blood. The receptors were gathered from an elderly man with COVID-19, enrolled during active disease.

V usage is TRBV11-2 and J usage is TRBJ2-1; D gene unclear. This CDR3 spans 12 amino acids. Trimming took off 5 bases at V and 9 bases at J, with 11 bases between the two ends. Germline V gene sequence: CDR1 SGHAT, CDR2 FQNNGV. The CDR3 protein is CASSLTVGEQFF. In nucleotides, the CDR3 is TGTGCCAGCAGCCTAACAGTTGGTGAGCAGTTCTTC.

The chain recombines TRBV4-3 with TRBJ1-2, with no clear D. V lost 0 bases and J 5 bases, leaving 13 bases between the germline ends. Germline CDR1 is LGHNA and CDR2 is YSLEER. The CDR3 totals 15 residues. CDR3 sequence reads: CASSQDSRQSYGYTF. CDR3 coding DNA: TGCGCCAGCAGCCAAGACAGCAGGCAGTCTTATGGCTACACCTTC.

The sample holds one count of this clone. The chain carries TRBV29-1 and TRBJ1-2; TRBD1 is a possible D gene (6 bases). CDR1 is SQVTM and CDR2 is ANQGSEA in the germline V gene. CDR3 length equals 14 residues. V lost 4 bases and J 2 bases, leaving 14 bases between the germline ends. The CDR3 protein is CSVVGDIINYGYTF. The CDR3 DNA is TGCAGCGTTGTGGGGGACATTATAAACTATGGCTACACCTTC.

This CDR3 is CATSEVTGAGEKLFF. The CDR3 DNA reads TGTGCCACCAGTGAAGTGACAGGGGCGGGGGAAAAACTGTTTTTT. The chain employs TRBV24-1 and TRBJ1-4; 8 nucleotides match TRBD1. The CDR3 covers 15 residues. CDR1 is KGHDR and CDR2 is SFDVKD in the germline V gene. V trimming: 4 bases; J trimming: 8 bases; junction bases outside the gene matches: 8.

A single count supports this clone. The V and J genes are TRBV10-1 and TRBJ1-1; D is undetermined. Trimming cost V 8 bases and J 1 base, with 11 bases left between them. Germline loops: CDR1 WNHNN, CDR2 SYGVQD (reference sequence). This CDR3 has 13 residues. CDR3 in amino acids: CASWTVGNTEAFF. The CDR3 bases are TGCGCCAGCTGGACTGTCGGGAACACTGAAGCTTTCTTT.

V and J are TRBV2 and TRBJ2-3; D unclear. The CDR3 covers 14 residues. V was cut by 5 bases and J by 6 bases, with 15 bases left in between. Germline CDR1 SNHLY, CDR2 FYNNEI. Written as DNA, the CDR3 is TGTGCCAGCAGTTCGAGGAAACCCATGGATACGCAGTATTTT. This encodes CASSSRKPMDTQYF.

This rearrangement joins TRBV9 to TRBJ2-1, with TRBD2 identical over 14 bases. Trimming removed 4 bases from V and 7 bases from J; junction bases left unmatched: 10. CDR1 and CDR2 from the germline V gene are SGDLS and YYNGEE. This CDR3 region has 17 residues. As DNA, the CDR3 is TGTGCCAGCAGCATCCAACCGACTAGCGGGGGGGGGAATGAGCAGTTCTTC. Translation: CASSIQPTSGGGNEQFF.

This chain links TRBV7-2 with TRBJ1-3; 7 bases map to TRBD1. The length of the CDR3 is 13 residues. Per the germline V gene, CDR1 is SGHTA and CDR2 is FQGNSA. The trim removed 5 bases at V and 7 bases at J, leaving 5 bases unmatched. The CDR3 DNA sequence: TGTGCCAGCAGCGCGACAGGGATGAACACCATATATTTT. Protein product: CASSATGMNTIYF.

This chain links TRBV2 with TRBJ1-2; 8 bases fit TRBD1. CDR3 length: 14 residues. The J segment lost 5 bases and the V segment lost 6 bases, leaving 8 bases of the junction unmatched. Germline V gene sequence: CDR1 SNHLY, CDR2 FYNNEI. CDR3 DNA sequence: TGTGCCAGCAGCCAGGGGGCTCAGGGATATGGCTACACCTTC. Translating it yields CASSQGAQGYGYTF.

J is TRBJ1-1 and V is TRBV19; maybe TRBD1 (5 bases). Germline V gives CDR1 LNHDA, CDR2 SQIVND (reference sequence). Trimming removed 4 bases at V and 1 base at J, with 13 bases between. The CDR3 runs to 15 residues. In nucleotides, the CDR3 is TGTGCCAGTAGTAGACTCCAGGGAGGGAACACTGAAGCTTTCTTT. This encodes CASSRLQGGNTEAFF. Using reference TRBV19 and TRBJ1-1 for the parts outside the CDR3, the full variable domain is DGGITQSPKYLFRKEGQNVTLSCEQNLNHDAMYWYRQDPGQGLRLIYYSQIVNDFQKGDIAEGYSVSREKKESFPLTVTSAQKNPTAFYLCASSRLQGGNTEAFFGQGTRLTVV.

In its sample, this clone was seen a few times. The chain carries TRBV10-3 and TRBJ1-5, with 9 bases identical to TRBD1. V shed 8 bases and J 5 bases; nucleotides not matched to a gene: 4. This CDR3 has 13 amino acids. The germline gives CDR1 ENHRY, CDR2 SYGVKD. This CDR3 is CAIGRDRDQPQHF. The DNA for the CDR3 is TGTGCCATCGGAAGGGACAGGGATCAGCCCCAGCATTTT.

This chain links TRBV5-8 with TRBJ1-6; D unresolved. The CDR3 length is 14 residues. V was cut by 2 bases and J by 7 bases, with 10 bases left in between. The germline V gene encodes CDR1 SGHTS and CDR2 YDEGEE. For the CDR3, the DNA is TGTGCCAGCAGCTTCCGCAGTATGAATTCACCCCTCCACTTT. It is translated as CASSFRSMNSPLHF.

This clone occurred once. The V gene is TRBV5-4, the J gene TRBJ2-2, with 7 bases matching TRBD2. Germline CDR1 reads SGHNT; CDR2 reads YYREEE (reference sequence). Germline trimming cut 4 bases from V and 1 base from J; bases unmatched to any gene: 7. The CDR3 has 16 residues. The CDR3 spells CASSRGLGGNTGELFF. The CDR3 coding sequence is TGTGCCAGCAGCCGTGGACTAGGAGGGAACACCGGGGAGCTGTTTTTT. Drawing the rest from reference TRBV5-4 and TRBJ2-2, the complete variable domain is ETGVTQSPTHLIKTRGQQVTLRCSSQSGHNTVSWYQQALGQGPQFIFQYYREEENGRGNFPPRFSGLQFPNYSSELNVNALELDDSALYLCASSRGLGGNTGELFFGEGSRLTVL.

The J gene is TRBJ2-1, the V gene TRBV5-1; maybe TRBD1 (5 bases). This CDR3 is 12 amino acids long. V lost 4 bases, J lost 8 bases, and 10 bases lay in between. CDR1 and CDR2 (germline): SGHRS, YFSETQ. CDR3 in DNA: TGCGCCAGCAGCCCCTGGGGCGATGAGCAGTTCTTC. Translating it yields CASSPWGDEQFF.

CDR3 in DNA: TGTGCCACCAGTGATTCCAGGGGGCTGGGCACTGAAGCTTTCTTT. Translated, it gives CATSDSRGLGTEAFF. The V gene is TRBV24-1, the J gene TRBJ1-1, with 8 positions matching TRBD1. Germline V gene lookup returns CDR1 KGHDR and CDR2 SFDVKD. There are 15 residues in the CDR3. J gave up 4 bases and V 2 bases, and 5 bases lay outside the gene matches.

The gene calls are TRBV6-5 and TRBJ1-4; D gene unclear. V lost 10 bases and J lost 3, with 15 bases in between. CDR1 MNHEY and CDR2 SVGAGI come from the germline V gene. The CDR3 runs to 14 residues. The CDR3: CATRAWSANEKLFF. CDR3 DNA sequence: TGTGCCACCAGAGCATGGAGCGCTAATGAAAAACTGTTTTTT.

CDR3 sequence (DNA): TGCAGTGGACAGGGGAGGGATGGCTACACCTTC. Encoded protein: CSGQGRDGYTF. The genes are TRBV20-1 and TRBJ1-2; 8 bases align to TRBD1. Losses at the gene ends were 7 bases for V and 6 bases for J; bases not matched to a gene: 4. Germline CDR1 is DFQATT and CDR2 is SNEGSKA (reference sequence). The CDR3 is 11 residues long.

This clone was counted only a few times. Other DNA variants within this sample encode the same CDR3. The CDR3 DNA follows: TGTGCCAGTAGTATAAGCGGGAACACTGAAGCTTTCTTT. Its protein is CASSISGNTEAFF. This sequence joins TRBV19 and TRBJ1-1; D call uncertain. The CDR3 runs 13 residues. Looked up from germline, CDR1 is LNHDA and CDR2 is SQIVND (reference sequence). V lost 2 bases and J lost 1, with 5 bases in between.

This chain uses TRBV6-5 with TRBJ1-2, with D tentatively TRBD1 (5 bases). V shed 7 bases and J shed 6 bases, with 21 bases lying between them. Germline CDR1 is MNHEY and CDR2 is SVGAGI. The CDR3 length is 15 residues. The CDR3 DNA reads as TGTGCCAGCACCACCTTAGTGGGGAGGGGCCATGGCTACACCTTC. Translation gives CASTTLVGRGHGYTF.

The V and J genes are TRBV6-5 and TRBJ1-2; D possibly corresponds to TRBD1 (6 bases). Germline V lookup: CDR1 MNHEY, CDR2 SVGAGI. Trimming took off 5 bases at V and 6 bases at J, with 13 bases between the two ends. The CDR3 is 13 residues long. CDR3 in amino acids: CASSLDSRNGYTF. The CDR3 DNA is TGTGCCAGCAGTCTGGACAGTCGGAATGGCTACACCTTC.